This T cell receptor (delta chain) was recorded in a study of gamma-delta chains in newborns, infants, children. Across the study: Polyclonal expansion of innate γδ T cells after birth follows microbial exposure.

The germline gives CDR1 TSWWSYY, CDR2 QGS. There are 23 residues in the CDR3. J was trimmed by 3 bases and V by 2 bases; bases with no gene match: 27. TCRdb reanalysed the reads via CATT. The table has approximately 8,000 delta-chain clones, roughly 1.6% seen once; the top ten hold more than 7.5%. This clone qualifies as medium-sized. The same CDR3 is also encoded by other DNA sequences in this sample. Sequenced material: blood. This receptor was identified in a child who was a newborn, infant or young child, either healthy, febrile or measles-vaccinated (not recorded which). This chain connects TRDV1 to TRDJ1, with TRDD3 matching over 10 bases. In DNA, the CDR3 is TGTGCTCTTGGGGAATTGAAATCCTACGTGGAATGGGGGATACTTGAACCGCCCGATAAACTCATCTTT. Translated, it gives CALGELKSYVEWGILEPPDKLIF.